This TCR beta chain is from a study of blood T cell repertoires in COVID-19. Enrolled through a virtual design, the participants were between about 18 and 100 years of age and came from 24 US areas. Assignment of participants to cohorts was predicated upon participant-reported clinical history. Among Cohort 3 donors, those recovered had two negative PCRs, clearance, or symptom resolution. Original handling: Reference gene primer amplification in the assay estimated nucleated cell counts. Generated by immunoSEQ multiplex PCR, the TCRdb table keeps only in-frame clones and is missing some. For V, J and clone size, that table is used; D and trimming come from the DNA. The table lists 150,000 to 200,000 clones, roughly 84% of them singletons. Trimming cost V 5 bases and J 4 bases; bases outside gene matches: 8. The CDR3 is 16 residues long. Germline CDR1 and CDR2: SGHRS and YFSETQ.

This chain links TRBV5-1 with TRBJ2-3, with 12 bases identical to TRBD1. The material sequenced was PBMCs or T cells enriched from blood (not recorded which). The receptor was isolated from a woman in her forties or fifties who had recovered from COVID-19. The CDR3 sequence: CASRGTGGYRADTQYF. CDR3 nucleotides: TGCGCCAGCAGGGGGACAGGGGGCTACAGGGCAGATACGCAGTATTTT.